This T cell receptor (beta chain) was sequenced during a study of cytomegalovirus exposure and HLA in healthy donors. Though nominally healthy at sampling, donors likely had unrecorded immune exposures. As concerns this clone: As yet, its antigen is unknown.

The PCR had 60 Vbeta and 13 Jbeta primers. Here immunoSEQ multiplex PCR was the method, and the copy in TCRdb shows in-frame clones only, minus some. This sample yields 100,000 to 150,000 clones, of which 79% are seen a single time; approximately 1% belongs to the top ten. The study, taken as a whole, reports: Cytomegalovirus-associated status was assigned to some 160 TCR beta chains.

Sample: PBMCs. The TCR sequence derives from a male donor in good health and CMV-seronegative.

CDR3 sequence (DNA): TGTGCCAGCAGCTTGGAGGCACAGTCCTACGAGCAGTACTTC. Protein sequence: CASSLEAQSYEQYF. V and J are TRBV5-4 and TRBJ2-7; D gene uncertain. Germline assignment: CDR1 SGHNT and CDR2 YYREEE (reference sequence). This CDR3 is 14 amino acids long. Trimming left V 0 bases short and J 1 base short, with 8 bases between.